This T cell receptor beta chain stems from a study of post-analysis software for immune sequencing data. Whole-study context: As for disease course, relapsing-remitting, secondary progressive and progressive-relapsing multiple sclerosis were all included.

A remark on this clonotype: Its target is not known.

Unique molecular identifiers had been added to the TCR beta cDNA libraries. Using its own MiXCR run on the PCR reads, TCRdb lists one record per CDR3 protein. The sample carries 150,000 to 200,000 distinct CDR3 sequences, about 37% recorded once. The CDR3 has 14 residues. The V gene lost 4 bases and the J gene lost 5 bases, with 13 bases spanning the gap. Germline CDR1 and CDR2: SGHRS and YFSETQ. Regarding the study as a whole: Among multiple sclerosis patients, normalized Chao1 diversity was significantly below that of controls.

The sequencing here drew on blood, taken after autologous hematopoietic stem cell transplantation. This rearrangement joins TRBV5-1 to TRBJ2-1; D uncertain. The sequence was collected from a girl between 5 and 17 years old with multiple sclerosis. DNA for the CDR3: TGCGCCAGCAGCCCCGAGCCAACGAACAATGAGCAGTTCTTC. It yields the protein CASSPEPTNNEQFF.